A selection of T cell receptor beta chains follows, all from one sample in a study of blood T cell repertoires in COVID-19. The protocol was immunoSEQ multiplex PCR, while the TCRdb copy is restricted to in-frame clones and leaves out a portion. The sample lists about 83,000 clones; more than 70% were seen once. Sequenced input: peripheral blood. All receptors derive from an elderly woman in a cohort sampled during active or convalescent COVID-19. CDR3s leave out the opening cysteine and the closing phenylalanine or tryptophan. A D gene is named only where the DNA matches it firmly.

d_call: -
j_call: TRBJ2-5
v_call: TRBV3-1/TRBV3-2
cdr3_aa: ASSLQGGETQY

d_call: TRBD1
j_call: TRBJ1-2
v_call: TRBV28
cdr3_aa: AGKGQGGYGYT

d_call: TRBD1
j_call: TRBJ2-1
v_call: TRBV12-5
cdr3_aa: ASGWEQGTVYNEQF

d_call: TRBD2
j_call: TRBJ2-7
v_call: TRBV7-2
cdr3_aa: ASSLEAGGPYEQY

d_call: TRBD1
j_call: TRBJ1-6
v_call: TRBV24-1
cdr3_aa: ATSAGTGNSPLH

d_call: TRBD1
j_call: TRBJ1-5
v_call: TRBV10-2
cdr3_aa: ASSETGGKSNQPQH

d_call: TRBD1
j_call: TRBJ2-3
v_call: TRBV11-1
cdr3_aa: ASSWVGTGLGDTQY

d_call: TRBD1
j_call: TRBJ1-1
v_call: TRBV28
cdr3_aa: ASSTRQGTEAF

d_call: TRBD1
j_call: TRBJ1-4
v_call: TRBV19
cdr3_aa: ASSPTRTGTDNEKLF

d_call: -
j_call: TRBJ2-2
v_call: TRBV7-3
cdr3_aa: ASSLTGNTGELF

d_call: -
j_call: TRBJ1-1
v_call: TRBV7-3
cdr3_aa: ASSLRGGLNTEAF

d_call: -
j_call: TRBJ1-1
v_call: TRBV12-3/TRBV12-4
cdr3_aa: ASSLGSHTEAF

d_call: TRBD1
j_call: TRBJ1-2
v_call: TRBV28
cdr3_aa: ATVGAGGNYGYT

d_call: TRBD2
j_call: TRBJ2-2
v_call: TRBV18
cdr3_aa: ASSPQREGRNTGELF

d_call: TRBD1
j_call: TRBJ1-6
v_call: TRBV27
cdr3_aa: ASSFGQGASPLH

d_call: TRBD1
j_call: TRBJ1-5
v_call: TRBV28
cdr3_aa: ASSQTGATVSNQPQH

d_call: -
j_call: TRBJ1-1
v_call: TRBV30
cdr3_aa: AWNRAGLNTEAF

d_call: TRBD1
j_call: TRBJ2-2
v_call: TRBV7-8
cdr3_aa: ASSFGQGPPNTGELF

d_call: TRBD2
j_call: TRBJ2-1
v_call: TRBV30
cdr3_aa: AWSPTAGGLNEQF

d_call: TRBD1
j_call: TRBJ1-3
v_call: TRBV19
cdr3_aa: ASMTTGGRGNTIY

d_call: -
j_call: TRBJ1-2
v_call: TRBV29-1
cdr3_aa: SVRDNGYT

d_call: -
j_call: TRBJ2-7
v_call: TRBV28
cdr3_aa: ASSPSLAFGYEQY

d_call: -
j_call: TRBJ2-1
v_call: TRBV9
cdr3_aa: ASSSGGSFPTEQF

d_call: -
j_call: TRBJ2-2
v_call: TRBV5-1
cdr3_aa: ASRPRGFLNTGELF

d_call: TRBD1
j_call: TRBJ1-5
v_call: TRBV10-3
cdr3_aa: AISPGTGYQPQH

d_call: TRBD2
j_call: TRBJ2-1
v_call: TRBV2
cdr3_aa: ASRGELAEYNEQF

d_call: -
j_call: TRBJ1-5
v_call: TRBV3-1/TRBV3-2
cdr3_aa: ASSQDQTLQPQH

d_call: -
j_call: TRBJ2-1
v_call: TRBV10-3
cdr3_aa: AISEYAGANEQF

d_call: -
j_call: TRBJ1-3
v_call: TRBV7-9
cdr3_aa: ASRLAGSSGNTIY

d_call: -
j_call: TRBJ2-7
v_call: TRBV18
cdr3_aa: ASSPGLLSYEQY

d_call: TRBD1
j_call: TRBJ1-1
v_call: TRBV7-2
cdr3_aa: ASSLSQGARTEAF

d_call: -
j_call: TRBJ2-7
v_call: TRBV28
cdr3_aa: ASRPSSRNSYEQY

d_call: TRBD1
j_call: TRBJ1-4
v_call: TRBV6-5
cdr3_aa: ASSYDRGLEKLF

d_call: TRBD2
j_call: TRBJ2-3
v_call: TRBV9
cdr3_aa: ASSVSEERKTGLLSTDTQY

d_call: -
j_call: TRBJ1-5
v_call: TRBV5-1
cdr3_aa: ASSWIAGSNQPQH

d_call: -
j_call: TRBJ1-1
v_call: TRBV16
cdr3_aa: ASSTNRVRAF